The entry below describes one T cell receptor (beta chain). This clone was counted a few times. The specificity of this receptor is unknown. Base qualities are not recorded, but no much larger clone differs from it by a single base. These data come from a study of STAT5B mutations in CD4+ large granular lymphocyte leukemia (dated by TCRdb to the early 2020s). Describing the broader study: Among the healthy controls, the CDR3 'QG' motif was associated with a particular HLA allele. The TCRbeta repertoires of CD4+ T-cell large granular lymphocyte leukemia patients were compared with the TCRbeta repertoires of healthy blood donors. Flow cytometry performed on FACSCanto II or FACSVerse showed that the purified fractions had more than 95% purity among lymphocytes.

On the study overall, not on this receptor specifically: Main leukemic clonotypes were private to each patient, although about 25% appeared at low frequency in other patients' non-leukemic repertoires. Enrichment of TRBV06-family usage was observed among the top patient clones (8/27) relative to healthy controls (2/35). The data were not HLA-matched, and the higher clonality in CD4+ T-LGLL than in CD8+ T-LGLL could be due to the relatively small sample size. Compared with healthy CD4+ repertoires, CD4-sorted patient repertoires appeared more clonal, and this difference remained even after the putative leukemic clones were removed.

TCRbeta rearrangements were sequenced from genomic DNA using the immunoSEQ assay at survey resolution. Turning to the authors' computational methods: A lowest detectable productive clonotype frequency of 2.59 x 10-5 was observed in the TCR sequencing data. Analyses included only productive TCRbeta rearrangements, meaning complete and in-frame sequences. Sample clonality was computed as Simpson clonality in the immunoSEQ Analyzer version 3.0. Based on frequency, clones were grouped as very rare, small, medium, large (1-20%) or hyperexpanded (>20%). Generation probabilities were estimated with OLGA 1.2.3, V-gene circos plots were made with VDJtools, specificities were looked up in VDJdb, and CDR3 motifs were identified with GLIPH. The immuneACCESS repertoire file appears here via TCRdb, limited to in-frame rearrangements. These files lack a portion of the clones; in checked studies, under half of the deficit traces to unresolved V genes, and the cause of the others is not known. That table is the source of V, J and clone size, and D and trimming were worked out from the DNA. The sample yields tens of thousands of clones; under 90% were counted once. The ten largest make up 0.3% to 0.35% of the sample.

Buffy coats from under 40 blood donors, supplied by the Finnish Red Cross blood service, were used as healthy controls. All TCR-sequenced material derived from peripheral blood: patient blood samples and healthy donor buffy coats. Peripheral blood mononuclear cells were isolated by Ficoll-Hypaque gradient centrifugation. CD4+ cells were magnetically purified from the buffy coats of healthy controls. The Gentra Puregene Cell and Tissue kit was used to extract genomic DNA, and a Qubit 2.0 fluorometer was used to measure the amount of genomic DNA. V lost 4 bases and J lost 7 bases; the stretch between them is 14 bases long. The CDR3 sequence holds 15 residues, the cysteine and phenylalanine included. Solely the CDR3 DNA is kept, with 45 bases framed from the first base. Via the germline V gene (reference sequence), CDR1 is MNHEY and CDR2 SMNVEV.

The specimen sequenced was CD4+ T cells from blood buffy coats. This clonotype was sampled from a human donor in good health. In this chain, TRBV27 is recombined with TRBJ1-6; confidence is insufficient to name the D gene. The base sequence is TGTGCCAGCAGTTATGCGGTAAGGGTGAATTCACCCCTCCACTTT. The translation is CASSYAVRVNSPLHF.